The present TCR beta chain was sequenced within a study of blood T cell repertoires in COVID-19. Looking at the study overall: Some COVID-19 samples were acute and others convalescent; all came from the United States, Italy and Spain. From T cells, B-cell-depleted T cells, or PBMCs came the material, which was cDNA or gDNA.

In the original processing: Estimation of nucleated cell counts was performed using reference gene primer amplification. Data came from immunoSEQ multiplex PCR; TCRdb stores just in-frame clones and leaves some out. V, J and clone size are taken as reported in that table, and D and trimming were inferred from the DNA itself. The sample records some 60,000 clones, more than 60% being singletons. V was pared by 6 bases and J by 6 bases, with 6 bases of the junction left unmatched. Germline CDR1 and CDR2: LNHDA and SQIVND (reference sequence). This CDR3 has 14 amino acids. Input material: peripheral blood. The V gene is TRBV19, the J gene TRBJ2-3; 10 bases line up with TRBD1. The TCR was taken from a woman aged 45-65 years with active or convalescent COVID-19. Here the CDR3 DNA reads TGTGCCAGTAGCACCGGGACAGGGGTGGATACGCAGTATTTT. It codes for CASSTGTGVDTQYF.